This T cell receptor beta chain originates from a study of monozygotic twins with inflammatory bowel disease. General study findings and limits: Diversity of TCRbeta measured by inverse Simpson was lower in IBD patients than in healthy co-twins.

TCRdb re-called the 5' RACE reads and catalogs CDR3 proteins one per entry, DNA excluded. The sample's table shows under 350,000 distinct CDR3 sequences. With respect to this clonotype: Its specificity is not known.

The sequencing sample was made of blood. This receptor was taken from a human donor with ulcerative colitis or Crohn's disease, or a healthy co-twin of an affected twin (not recorded which).

CDR3 loop: CASSTRDIYNEQFF. The V gene is TRBV6-2 or TRBV6-3, the J gene TRBJ2-1; no DNA is available, so the TRBD1 call from TCRdb remains unchecked. Germline-derived CDR1 and CDR2 are MNHEY and SVGEGT. The CDR3 is made up of 14 amino acids.